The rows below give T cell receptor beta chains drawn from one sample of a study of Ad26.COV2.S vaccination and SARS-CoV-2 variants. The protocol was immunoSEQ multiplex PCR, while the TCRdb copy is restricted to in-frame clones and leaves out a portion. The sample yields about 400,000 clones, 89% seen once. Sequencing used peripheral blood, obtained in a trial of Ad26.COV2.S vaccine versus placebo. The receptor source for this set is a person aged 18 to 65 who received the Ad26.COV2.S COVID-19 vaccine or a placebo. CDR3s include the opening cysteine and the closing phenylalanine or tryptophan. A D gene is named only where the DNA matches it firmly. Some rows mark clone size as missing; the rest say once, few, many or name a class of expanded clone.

CDR3nt: TGTGCCAGCATCGGGGTGGGTACAGATACGCAGTATTTT; CDR3aa: CASIGVGTDTQYF; v_gene: TRBV19; abundance: -; j_gene: TRBJ2-3; d_gene: -
CDR3nt: TGTGCCAGCTCACCACCGGGGACTTCAACTAATGAAAAACTGTTTTTT; CDR3aa: CASSPPGTSTNEKLFF; v_gene: TRBV18; abundance: -; j_gene: TRBJ1-4; d_gene: -
CDR3nt: TGTGCCAGCAGCTTAGAGGGCGATTTACGCAAGACTGAAGCTTTCTTT; CDR3aa: CASSLEGDLRKTEAFF; v_gene: TRBV11-2; abundance: -; j_gene: TRBJ1-1; d_gene: -
CDR3nt: TGTGCCAGTACTCCTGGGCTTTACAATGAGCAGTTCTTC; CDR3aa: CASTPGLYNEQFF; v_gene: TRBV19; abundance: -; j_gene: TRBJ2-1; d_gene: -
CDR3nt: TGTGCCATCAGTTCCCGGGGGACTGGGGCCAACGTCCTGACTTTC; CDR3aa: CAISSRGTGANVLTF; v_gene: TRBV10-3; abundance: -; j_gene: TRBJ2-6; d_gene: -
CDR3nt: TGCAGCGTTGGGGACACTTCGGGGGAAAAACTGTTTTTT; CDR3aa: CSVGDTSGEKLFF; v_gene: TRBV29-1; abundance: -; j_gene: TRBJ1-4; d_gene: -
CDR3nt: TGCGCCAGCAGCTTGGGTGACAGGTTTTTTTTCTCTGGAAACACCATATATTTT; CDR3aa: CASSLGDRFFFSGNTIYF; v_gene: TRBV5-1; abundance: once; j_gene: TRBJ1-3; d_gene: -
CDR3nt: TGTGCCAGCAGTTTAATATCGGGTGGGAAGACCCAGTACTTC; CDR3aa: CASSLISGGKTQYF; v_gene: TRBV27; abundance: -; j_gene: TRBJ2-5; d_gene: -
CDR3nt: TGTGCCAGCAGTTACGGACCGGGAACTAATGAGCAGTTCTTC; CDR3aa: CASSYGPGTNEQFF; v_gene: TRBV6-5; abundance: -; j_gene: TRBJ2-1; d_gene: -
CDR3nt: TGTGCCAGCAGCTCCGGGACTAAGAACACCGGGGAGCTGTTTTTT; CDR3aa: CASSSGTKNTGELFF; v_gene: TRBV5-4; abundance: -; j_gene: TRBJ2-2; d_gene: TRBD2
CDR3nt: TGTGCCACCAGCGGACTAGCTAACAAGGAGACCCAGTACTTC; CDR3aa: CATSGLANKETQYF; v_gene: TRBV15; abundance: -; j_gene: TRBJ2-5; d_gene: TRBD2
CDR3nt: TGTGCCAGCAGCGGCGCCGGGACAGGACTCTCCTACAATGAGCAGTTCTTC; CDR3aa: CASSGAGTGLSYNEQFF; v_gene: TRBV9; abundance: -; j_gene: TRBJ2-1; d_gene: TRBD1
CDR3nt: TGTGCCAGTAGGGGGACCGGGACCCGTAATCAGCCCCAGCATTTT; CDR3aa: CASRGTGTRNQPQHF; v_gene: TRBV19; abundance: -; j_gene: TRBJ1-5; d_gene: -
CDR3nt: TGTGCCAGCCAAAGGGGGGGACTAGCGGCTCCTTACAATGAGCAGTTCTTC; CDR3aa: CASQRGGLAAPYNEQFF; v_gene: TRBV7-9; abundance: few; j_gene: TRBJ2-1; d_gene: TRBD2
CDR3nt: TGTGCCAGCAGGCCGGGCGGGGGAAACACCATATATTTT; CDR3aa: CASRPGGGNTIYF; v_gene: TRBV7-9; abundance: -; j_gene: TRBJ1-3; d_gene: -
CDR3nt: TGTGCCTGGAGTGTAGGGACAGGGGGGTACGAGCAGTACTTC; CDR3aa: CAWSVGTGGYEQYF; v_gene: TRBV30; abundance: -; j_gene: TRBJ2-7; d_gene: TRBD1
CDR3nt: TGTGCCAGCAGCAAAGAGCTAGCGGAAAACACCGGGGAGCTGTTTTTT; CDR3aa: CASSKELAENTGELFF; v_gene: TRBV21-1; abundance: -; j_gene: TRBJ2-2; d_gene: -
CDR3nt: TGCGCCAGCAGCCAAGAGGGGTCTGTAAATGAGCAGTTCTTC; CDR3aa: CASSQEGSVNEQFF; v_gene: TRBV4-3; abundance: -; j_gene: TRBJ2-1; d_gene: -
CDR3nt: TGTGCCATCAGTGAGTCGTGGACAGGTTTCCAAGAGACCCAGTACTTC; CDR3aa: CAISESWTGFQETQYF; v_gene: TRBV10-3; abundance: -; j_gene: TRBJ2-5; d_gene: TRBD1
CDR3nt: TGCGCCAGTAGACAGGGCAACACTGAAGCTTTCTTT; CDR3aa: CASRQGNTEAFF; v_gene: TRBV5-1; abundance: -; j_gene: TRBJ1-1; d_gene: TRBD1
CDR3nt: TGCGCCAGCAGCTTGGGACAGGGCTACAATGAGCAGTTCTTC; CDR3aa: CASSLGQGYNEQFF; v_gene: TRBV5-1; abundance: -; j_gene: TRBJ2-1; d_gene: TRBD1
CDR3nt: TGTGCCAGCTCACCACGGGAGGCACCCTACGAGCAGTACTTC; CDR3aa: CASSPREAPYEQYF; v_gene: TRBV18; abundance: once; j_gene: TRBJ2-7; d_gene: -
CDR3nt: TGTGCCAGCAGCAGAACAGGGGCCGGTGAGCAGTTCTTC; CDR3aa: CASSRTGAGEQFF; v_gene: TRBV7-6; abundance: -; j_gene: TRBJ2-1; d_gene: TRBD1
CDR3nt: TGTGCCAGCAGTTATACAGAGGGTCAGCCCCAGCATTTT; CDR3aa: CASSYTEGQPQHF; v_gene: TRBV6-2/TRBV6-3; abundance: few; j_gene: TRBJ1-5; d_gene: -
CDR3nt: TGTGCCAGCAGTTGGGGCCTGGGGACAGATACGCAGTATTTT; CDR3aa: CASSWGLGTDTQYF; v_gene: TRBV6-4; abundance: -; j_gene: TRBJ2-3; d_gene: -
CDR3nt: TGTGCCAGCAGCCTCGGGATAGCGGGAGGCGCTTCCTCCTACGAGCAGTACTTC; CDR3aa: CASSLGIAGGASSYEQYF; v_gene: TRBV28; abundance: -; j_gene: TRBJ2-7; d_gene: TRBD2
CDR3nt: TGTGCCAGCAGACCCCCAGGCGGGACCCTCTACGAGCAGTACTTC; CDR3aa: CASRPPGGTLYEQYF; v_gene: TRBV6-5; abundance: -; j_gene: TRBJ2-7; d_gene: -
CDR3nt: TGTGCCAGCTCGGTTACGGATCTGAACACTGAAGCTTTCTTT; CDR3aa: CASSVTDLNTEAFF; v_gene: TRBV18; abundance: -; j_gene: TRBJ1-1; d_gene: -
CDR3nt: TGTGCCAGCACTGGTCCGGGGGCTTCTCAGCCCCAGCATTTT; CDR3aa: CASTGPGASQPQHF; v_gene: TRBV6-5; abundance: -; j_gene: TRBJ1-5; d_gene: -
CDR3nt: TGCGCCAGCAGTCCCGGGGGCGATACGCAGTATTTT; CDR3aa: CASSPGGDTQYF; v_gene: TRBV5-1; abundance: -; j_gene: TRBJ2-3; d_gene: -
CDR3nt: TGTGCCAGCAGTGAGCGGGAGGCAGATACGCAGTATTTT; CDR3aa: CASSEREADTQYF; v_gene: TRBV6-4; abundance: few; j_gene: TRBJ2-3; d_gene: TRBD2
CDR3nt: TGTGCCAGCAGTTACCGACAGGGGGATGGTCAGCCCCAGCATTTT; CDR3aa: CASSYRQGDGQPQHF; v_gene: TRBV6-2/TRBV6-3; abundance: -; j_gene: TRBJ1-5; d_gene: TRBD1
CDR3nt: TGTGCCAGCAGCCGGACAGGGGGCGGCGAGCAGTACTTC; CDR3aa: CASSRTGGGEQYF; v_gene: TRBV5-4; abundance: -; j_gene: TRBJ2-7; d_gene: TRBD1